This note documents a single T cell receptor beta chain sequence. The antigen is undetermined. The data originate from a study of beta chain features in type 1 diabetes. Study results and limitations: PCR might pick shorter templates more often, in the same way for patients and controls. Any HLA type influence on TCRB rearrangement was left unresolved here. In comparison with healthy donors, patients had naive, central memory and Treg TCRB repertoires that appeared more similar.

There are 16 residues in the CDR3. Trimming cost V 6 bases and J 2 bases, with 16 bases left between them. Germline V lookup: CDR1 MNHEY, CDR2 SMNVEV (reference sequence). The sequenced template was cDNA made from the entire isolated RNA. Assay: immunoSEQ multiplex PCR; the TCRdb copy retains only in-frame clones and omits some. Of under 250,000 clones in the sample, 13% to 15% were seen once. Each of the sorted populations had a purity greater than 98%. The rearrangement joins TRBV27 to TRBJ1-4; tentatively, D is TRBD1 (6 bases). This TCR was recovered from a woman aged 40 to 50 in good health. Specimen: naive CD4+ T cells from blood. The CDR3 DNA sequence: TGTGCCAGCAGAACAGGGTTCTCTGCGACTAATGAAAAACTGTTTTTT. Translated: CASRTGFSATNEKLFF.